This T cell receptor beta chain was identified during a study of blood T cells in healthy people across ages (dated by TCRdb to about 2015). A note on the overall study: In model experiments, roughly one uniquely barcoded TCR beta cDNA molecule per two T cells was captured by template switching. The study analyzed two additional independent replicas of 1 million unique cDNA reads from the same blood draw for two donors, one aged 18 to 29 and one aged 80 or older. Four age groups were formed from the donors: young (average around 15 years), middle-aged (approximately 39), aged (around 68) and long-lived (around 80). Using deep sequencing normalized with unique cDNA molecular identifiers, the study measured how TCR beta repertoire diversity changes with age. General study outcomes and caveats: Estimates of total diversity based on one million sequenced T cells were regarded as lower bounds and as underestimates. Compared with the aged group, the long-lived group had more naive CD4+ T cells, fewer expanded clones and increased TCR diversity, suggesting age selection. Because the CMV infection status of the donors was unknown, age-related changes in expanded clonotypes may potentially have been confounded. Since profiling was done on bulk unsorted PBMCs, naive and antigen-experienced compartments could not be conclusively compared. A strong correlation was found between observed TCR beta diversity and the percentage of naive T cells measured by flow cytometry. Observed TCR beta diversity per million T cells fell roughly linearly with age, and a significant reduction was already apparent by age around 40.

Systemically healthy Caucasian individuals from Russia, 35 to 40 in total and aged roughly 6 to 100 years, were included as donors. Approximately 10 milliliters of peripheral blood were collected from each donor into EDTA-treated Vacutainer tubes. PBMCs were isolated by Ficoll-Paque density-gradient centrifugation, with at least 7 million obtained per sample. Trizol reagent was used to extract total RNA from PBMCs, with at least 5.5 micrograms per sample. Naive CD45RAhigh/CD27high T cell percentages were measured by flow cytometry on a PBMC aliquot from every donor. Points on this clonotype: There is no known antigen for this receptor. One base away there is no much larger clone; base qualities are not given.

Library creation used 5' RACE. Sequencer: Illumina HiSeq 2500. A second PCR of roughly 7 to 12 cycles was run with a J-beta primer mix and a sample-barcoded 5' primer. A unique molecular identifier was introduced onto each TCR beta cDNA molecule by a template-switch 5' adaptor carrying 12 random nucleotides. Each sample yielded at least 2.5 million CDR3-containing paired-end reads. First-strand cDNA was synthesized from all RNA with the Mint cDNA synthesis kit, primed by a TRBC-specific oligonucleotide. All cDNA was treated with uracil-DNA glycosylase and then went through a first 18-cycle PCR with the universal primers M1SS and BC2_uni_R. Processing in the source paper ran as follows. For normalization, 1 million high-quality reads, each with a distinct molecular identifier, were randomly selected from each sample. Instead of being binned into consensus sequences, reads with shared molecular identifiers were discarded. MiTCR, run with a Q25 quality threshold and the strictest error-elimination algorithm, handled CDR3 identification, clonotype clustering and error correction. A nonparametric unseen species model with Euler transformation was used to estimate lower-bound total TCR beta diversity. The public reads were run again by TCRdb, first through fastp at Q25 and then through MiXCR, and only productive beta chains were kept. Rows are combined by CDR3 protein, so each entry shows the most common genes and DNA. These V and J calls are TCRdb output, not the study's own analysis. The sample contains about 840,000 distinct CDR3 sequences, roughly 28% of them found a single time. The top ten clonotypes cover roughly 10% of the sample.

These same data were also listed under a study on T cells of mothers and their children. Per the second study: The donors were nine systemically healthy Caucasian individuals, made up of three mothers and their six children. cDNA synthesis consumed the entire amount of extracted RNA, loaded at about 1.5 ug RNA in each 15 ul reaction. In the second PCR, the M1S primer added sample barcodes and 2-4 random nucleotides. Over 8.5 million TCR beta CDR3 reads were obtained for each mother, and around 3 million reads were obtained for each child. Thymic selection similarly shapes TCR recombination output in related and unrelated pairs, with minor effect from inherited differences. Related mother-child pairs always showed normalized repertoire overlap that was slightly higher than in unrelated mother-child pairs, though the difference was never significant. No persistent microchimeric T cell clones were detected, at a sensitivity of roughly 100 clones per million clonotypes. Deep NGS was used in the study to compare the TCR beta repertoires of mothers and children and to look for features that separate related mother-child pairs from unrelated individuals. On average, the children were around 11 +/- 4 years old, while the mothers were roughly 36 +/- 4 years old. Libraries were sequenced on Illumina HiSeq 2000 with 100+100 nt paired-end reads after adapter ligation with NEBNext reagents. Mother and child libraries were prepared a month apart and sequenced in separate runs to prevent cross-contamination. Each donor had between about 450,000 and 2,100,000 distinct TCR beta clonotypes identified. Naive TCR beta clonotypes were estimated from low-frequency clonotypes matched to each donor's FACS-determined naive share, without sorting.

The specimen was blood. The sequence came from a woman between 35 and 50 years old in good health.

CDR3 loop: CASRPRDRGPYGYTF. Here is the DNA: TGTGCCAGCAGGCCCCGGGACAGGGGACCCTATGGCTACACCTTC. The V and J segments used are TRBV27 and TRBJ1-2; the junction holds 10 bases that match TRBD1. CDR1 is given as MNHEY and CDR2 as SMNVEV, both from the germline V gene (reference sequence). Reading from cysteine to phenylalanine, the CDR3 counts 15 amino acids. Only the CDR3 portion is preserved as DNA: 45 bases, with reading frame beginning at the first base. Trimmed from V: 6 bases; trimmed from J: 4 bases; junction bases lacking a gene match: 8.